This TCR beta chain originates from a study of blood T cell repertoires in COVID-19. Study-wide background: From T cells, B-cell-depleted T cells, or PBMCs came the material, which was cDNA or gDNA.

Clones were read by immunoSEQ multiplex PCR, and TCRdb kept only the in-frame ones, dropping some. The sample lists about 110,000 clones, 80% occurring once. The V end lost 2 bases, the J end lost 6 bases, and 20 bases lay between the germline ends. The length of the CDR3 is 16 residues. CDR1 is SQVTM, CDR2 ANQGSEA, per germline. The V call is TRBV29-1, the J call TRBJ2-1, with D perhaps matching TRBD1 (5 bases). This clonotype originated in a human donor in a cohort sampled during active or convalescent COVID-19. Sequenced sample: peripheral blood. The CDR3 sequence is CSVEQTAHLLSNEQFF. CDR3 nucleotides: TGCAGCGTTGAACAGACAGCCCATTTACTGAGCAATGAGCAGTTCTTC.